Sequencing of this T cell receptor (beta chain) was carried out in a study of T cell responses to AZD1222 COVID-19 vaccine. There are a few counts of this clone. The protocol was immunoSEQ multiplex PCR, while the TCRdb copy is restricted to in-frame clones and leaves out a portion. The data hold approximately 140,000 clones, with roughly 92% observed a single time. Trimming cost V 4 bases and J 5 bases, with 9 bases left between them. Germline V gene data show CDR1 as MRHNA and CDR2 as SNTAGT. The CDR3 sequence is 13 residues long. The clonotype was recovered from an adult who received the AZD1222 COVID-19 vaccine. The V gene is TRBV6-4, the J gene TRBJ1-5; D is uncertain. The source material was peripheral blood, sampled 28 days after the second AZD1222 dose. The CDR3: CASSGEADQPQHF. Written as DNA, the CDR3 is TGTGCCAGCAGTGGTGAGGCCGATCAGCCCCAGCATTTT.